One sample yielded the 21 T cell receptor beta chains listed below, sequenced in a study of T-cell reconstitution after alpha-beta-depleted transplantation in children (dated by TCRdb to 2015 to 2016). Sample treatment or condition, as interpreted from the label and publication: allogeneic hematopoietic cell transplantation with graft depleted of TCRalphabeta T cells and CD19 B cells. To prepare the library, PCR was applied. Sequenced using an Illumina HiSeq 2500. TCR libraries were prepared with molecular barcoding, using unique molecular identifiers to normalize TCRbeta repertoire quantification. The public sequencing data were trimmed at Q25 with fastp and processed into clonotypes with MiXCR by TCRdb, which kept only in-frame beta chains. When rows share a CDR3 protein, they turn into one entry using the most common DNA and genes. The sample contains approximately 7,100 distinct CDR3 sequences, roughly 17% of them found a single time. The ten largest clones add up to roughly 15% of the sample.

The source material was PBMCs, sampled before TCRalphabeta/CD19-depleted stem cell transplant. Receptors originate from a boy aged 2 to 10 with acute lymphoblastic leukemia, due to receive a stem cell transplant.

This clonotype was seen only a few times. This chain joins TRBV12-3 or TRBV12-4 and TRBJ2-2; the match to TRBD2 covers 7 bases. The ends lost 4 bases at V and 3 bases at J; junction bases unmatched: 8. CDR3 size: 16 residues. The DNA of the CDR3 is TGTGCCAGCAGTTCCCCTTGGGGGGGAGACACCGGGGAGCTGTTTTTT. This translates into CASSSPWGGDTGELFF.

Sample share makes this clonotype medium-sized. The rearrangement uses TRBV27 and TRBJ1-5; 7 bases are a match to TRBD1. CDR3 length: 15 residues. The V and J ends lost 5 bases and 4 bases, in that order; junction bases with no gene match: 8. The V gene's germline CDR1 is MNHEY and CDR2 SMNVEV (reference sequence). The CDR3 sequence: CASSPWTGGNQPQHF. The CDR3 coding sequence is TGTGCCAGCAGTCCCTGGACAGGAGGGAATCAGCCCCAGCATTTT.

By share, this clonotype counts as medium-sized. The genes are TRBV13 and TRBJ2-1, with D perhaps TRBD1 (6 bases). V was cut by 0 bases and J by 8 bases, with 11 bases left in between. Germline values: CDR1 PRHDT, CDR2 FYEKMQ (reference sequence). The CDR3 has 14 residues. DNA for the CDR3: TGTGCCAGCAGCTTAGGAAACAGGGTAGATGAGCAGTTCTTC. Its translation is CASSLGNRVDEQFF.

The chain's CDR3 is CASSLEGRYTEAFF. CDR3 bases: TGTGCCAGCAGCTTAGAGGGACGGTACACTGAAGCTTTCTTT. This chain uses TRBV11-2 with TRBJ1-1; D possibly corresponds to TRBD1 (5 bases). Trimming removed 0 bases from V and 3 bases from J, with 8 bases in between. Germline V gives CDR1 SGHAT, CDR2 FQNNGV. This CDR3 has 14 residues. Looking up the rest from reference TRBV11-2 and TRBJ1-1 gives the full variable domain: EAGVAQSPRYKIIEKRQSVAFWCNPISGHATLYWYQQILGQGPKLLIQFQNNGVVDDSQLPKDRFSAERLKGVDSTLKIQPAKLEDSAVYLCASSLEGRYTEAFFGQGTRLTVV.

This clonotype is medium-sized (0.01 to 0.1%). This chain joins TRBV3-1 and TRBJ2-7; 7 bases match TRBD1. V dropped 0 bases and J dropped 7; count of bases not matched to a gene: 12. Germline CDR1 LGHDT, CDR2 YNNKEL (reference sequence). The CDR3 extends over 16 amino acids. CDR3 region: CASSQDPGTAKGEQYF. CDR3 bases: TGTGCCAGCAGCCAAGACCCCGGGACAGCTAAGGGAGAGCAGTACTTC.

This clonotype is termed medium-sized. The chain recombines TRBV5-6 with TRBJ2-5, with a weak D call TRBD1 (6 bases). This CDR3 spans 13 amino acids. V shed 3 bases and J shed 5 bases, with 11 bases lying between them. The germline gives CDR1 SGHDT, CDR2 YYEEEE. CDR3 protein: CASSSTGRETQYF. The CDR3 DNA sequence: TGTGCCAGCAGCTCGACAGGCCGGGAGACCCAGTACTTC.

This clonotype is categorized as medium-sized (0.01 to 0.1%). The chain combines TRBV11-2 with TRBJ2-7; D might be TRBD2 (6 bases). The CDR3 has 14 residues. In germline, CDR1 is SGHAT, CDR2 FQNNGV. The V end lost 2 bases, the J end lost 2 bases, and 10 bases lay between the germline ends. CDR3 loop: CASSLLGGAYEQYF. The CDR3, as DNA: TGTGCCAGCAGCTTATTAGGCGGGGCCTACGAGCAGTACTTC.

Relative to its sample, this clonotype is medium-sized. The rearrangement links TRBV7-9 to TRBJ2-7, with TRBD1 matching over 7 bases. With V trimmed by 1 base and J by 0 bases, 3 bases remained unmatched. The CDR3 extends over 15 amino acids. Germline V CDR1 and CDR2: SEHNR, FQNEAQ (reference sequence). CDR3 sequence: CASSLVGTVSYEQYF. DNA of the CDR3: TGTGCCAGCAGCTTAGTTGGGACAGTCTCCTACGAGCAGTACTTC.

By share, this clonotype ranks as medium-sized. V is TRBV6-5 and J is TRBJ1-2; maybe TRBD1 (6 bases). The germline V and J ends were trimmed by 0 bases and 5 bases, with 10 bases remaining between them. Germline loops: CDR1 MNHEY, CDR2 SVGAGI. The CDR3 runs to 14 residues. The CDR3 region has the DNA TGTGCCAGCAGTTACTCCGGGGGCGGGTATGGCTACACCTTC. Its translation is CASSYSGGGYGYTF.

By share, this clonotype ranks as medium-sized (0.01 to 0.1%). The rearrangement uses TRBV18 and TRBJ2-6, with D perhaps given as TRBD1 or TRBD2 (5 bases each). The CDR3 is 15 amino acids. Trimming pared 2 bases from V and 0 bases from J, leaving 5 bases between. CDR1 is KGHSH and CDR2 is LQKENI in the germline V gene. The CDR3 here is CASSPGGSGANVLTF. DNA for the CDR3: TGTGCCAGCTCACCAGGGGGCTCTGGGGCCAACGTCCTGACTTTC.

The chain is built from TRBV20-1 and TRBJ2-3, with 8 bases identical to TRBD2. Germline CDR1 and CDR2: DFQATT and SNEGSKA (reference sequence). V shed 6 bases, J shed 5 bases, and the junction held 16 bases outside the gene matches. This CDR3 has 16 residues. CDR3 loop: CSASRLSGGGKDTQYF. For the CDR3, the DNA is TGCAGTGCGTCACGGCTCTCCGGCGGGGGGAAAGATACGCAGTATTTT.

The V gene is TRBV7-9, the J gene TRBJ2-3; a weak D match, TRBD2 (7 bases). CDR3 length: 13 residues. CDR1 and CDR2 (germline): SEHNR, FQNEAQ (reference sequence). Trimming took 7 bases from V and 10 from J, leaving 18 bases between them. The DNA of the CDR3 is TGTGCCAGCACCCCAGGGGAGGGGTTCTCGCAGTATTTT. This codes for CASTPGEGFSQYF.

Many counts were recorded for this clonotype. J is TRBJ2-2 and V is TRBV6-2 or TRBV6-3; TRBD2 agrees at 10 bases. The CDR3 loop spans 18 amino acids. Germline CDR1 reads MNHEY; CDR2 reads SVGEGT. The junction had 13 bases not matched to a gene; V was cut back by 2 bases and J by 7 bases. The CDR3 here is CASSYRTPASGGSGELFF. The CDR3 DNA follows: TGTGCCAGCAGTTACCGAACCCCGGCTAGCGGGGGTAGCGGGGAGCTGTTTTTT.

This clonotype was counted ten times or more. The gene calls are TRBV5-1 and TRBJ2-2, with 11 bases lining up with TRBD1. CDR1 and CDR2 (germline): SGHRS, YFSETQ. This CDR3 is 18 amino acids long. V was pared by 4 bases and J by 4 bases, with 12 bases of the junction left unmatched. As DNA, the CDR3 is TGCGCCAGCAGCCCGGCCCGAGGGACAGGGGGTTTCACCGGGGAGCTGTTTTTT. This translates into CASSPARGTGGFTGELFF.

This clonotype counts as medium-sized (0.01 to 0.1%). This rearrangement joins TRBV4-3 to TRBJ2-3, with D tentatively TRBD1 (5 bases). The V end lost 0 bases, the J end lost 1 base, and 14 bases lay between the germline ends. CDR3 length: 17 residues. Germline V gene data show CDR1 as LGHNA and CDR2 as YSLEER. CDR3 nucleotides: TGCGCCAGCAGCCAAGAACGACAGCCAACCCGCACAGATACGCAGTATTTT. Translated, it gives CASSQERQPTRTDTQYF.

CDR3 DNA: TGCAGCGTTGAACGCGGGGGCTACACCGGGGAGCTGTTTTTT. It yields the protein CSVERGGYTGELFF. This chain connects TRBV29-1 to TRBJ2-2; possible D gene TRBD2, 7 bases. Germline values: CDR1 SQVTM, CDR2 ANQGSEA. This CDR3 is built from 14 residues. Trimming left V 2 bases short and J 3 bases short, with 10 bases between.

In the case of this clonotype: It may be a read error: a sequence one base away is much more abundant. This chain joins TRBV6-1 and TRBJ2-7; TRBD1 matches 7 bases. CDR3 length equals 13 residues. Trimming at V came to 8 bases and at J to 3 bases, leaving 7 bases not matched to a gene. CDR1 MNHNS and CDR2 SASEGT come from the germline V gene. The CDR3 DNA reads TGTGCCAGCTTGACAGGGTGCTTCTACGAGCAGTACTTC. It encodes CASLTGCFYEQYF.

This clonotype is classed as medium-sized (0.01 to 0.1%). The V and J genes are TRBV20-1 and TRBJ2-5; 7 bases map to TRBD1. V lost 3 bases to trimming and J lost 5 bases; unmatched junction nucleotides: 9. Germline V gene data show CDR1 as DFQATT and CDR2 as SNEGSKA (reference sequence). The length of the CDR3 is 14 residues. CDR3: CSARDPQGQETQYF. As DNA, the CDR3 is TGCAGTGCTAGGGATCCTCAGGGACAGGAGACCCAGTACTTC.

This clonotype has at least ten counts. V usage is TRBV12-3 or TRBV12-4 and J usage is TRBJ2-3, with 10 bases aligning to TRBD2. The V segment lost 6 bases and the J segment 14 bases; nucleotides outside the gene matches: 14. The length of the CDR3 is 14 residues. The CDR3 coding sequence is TGTGCCAGCAGCTCGGCAGAGCGGGGGGGGCCGCTGTATTTT. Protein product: CASSSAERGGPLYF.

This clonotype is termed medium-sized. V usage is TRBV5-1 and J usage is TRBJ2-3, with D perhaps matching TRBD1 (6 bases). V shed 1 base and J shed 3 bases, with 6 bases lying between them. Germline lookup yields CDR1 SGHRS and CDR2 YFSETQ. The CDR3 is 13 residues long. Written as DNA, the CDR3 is TGCGCCAGCAGCTTGACAGGGACAGATACGCAGTATTTT. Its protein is CASSLTGTDTQYF.

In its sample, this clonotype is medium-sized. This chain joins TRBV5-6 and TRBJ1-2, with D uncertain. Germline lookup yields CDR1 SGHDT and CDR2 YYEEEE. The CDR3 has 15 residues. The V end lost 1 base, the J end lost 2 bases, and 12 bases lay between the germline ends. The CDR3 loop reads CASSLWWRKNYGYTF. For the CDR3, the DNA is TGTGCCAGCAGCTTGTGGTGGAGGAAAAACTATGGCTACACCTTC.